Included here is one T cell receptor (beta chain) sequence, with context. TCRdb's copy holds only in-frame clones and misses some; the assay was immunoSEQ multiplex PCR. The sample includes around 65,000 clones, 75% to 90% of them seen just once. This specimen comes from a study of technical replicates of blood from a few donors. Looked up from germline, CDR1 is SNHLY and CDR2 is FYNNEI. The CDR3 has 14 amino acids. V gave up 4 bases and J gave up 2 bases, with 10 bases separating them. The V gene is TRBV2, the J gene TRBJ2-3, with no clear D. Sequences were obtained from PBMCs. This TCR came from a human donor in good health. Some clones in this sample may be carry-over from other donors' samples. CDR3 DNA: TGTGCCAGCAGTGGGGTGACACACACAGATACGCAGTATTTT. Translation: CASSGVTHTDTQYF.